Given below is one TCR beta chain in context. The sample contains more than one DNA sequence encoding this CDR3. The sample originates from a study of shared clonotypes between healthy human individuals. Naive CD8 isolation took CD45RO-negative cells positively selected for CCR7 and excluded terminally differentiated effector memory CD45RA+ cells. Trimming shortened V by 1 base and J by 4 bases, and 4 bases separated the two germline ends. CDR1 is MGHRA and CDR2 is YSYEKL in the germline V gene. CDR3 length: 13 amino acids. Using immunoSEQ multiplex PCR, the repertoire was profiled, and TCRdb retains in-frame clones only, with some absent. This table holds millions of clones, about 95% found once.

The sequenced sample consisted of naive CD8+ T cells sorted from blood. This sequence originates from a man aged 18-30 years in good health. This sequence joins TRBV4-1 and TRBJ2-2; D remains ambiguous. DNA of the CDR3: TGCGCCAGCAGCCAAGCTGGCACCGGGGAGCTGTTTTTT. It codes for CASSQAGTGELFF.